Sequencing of this TCR beta chain was carried out in a study of blood T cell repertoires in COVID-19. Turning to the study itself: T cells, B-cell-depleted T cells, or PBMCs supplied cDNA or gDNA.

Trimming removed 1 base from V and 12 bases from J; junction bases left unmatched: 7. In germline, CDR1 is LNHDA, CDR2 SQIVND (reference sequence). The CDR3 runs 15 residues. In the original workflow: Amplification of reference gene primers provided the estimated nucleated cell counts. Profiled with immunoSEQ multiplex PCR; TCRdb holds only in-frame clones, not every one. That table gives V, J and clone size, and the DNA gave D and trimming. The sample records 65,000 to 70,000 clones, roughly 80% being singletons. This TCR was recovered from a man aged 80 or over with active COVID-19. J is TRBJ2-1 and V is TRBV19; 12 bases agree with TRBD1. What was sequenced was peripheral blood. The CDR3 sequence is CASSIAGTGGVGQFF. Written as DNA, the CDR3 is TGTGCCAGTAGTATAGCCGGGACAGGGGGCGTCGGGCAGTTCTTC.